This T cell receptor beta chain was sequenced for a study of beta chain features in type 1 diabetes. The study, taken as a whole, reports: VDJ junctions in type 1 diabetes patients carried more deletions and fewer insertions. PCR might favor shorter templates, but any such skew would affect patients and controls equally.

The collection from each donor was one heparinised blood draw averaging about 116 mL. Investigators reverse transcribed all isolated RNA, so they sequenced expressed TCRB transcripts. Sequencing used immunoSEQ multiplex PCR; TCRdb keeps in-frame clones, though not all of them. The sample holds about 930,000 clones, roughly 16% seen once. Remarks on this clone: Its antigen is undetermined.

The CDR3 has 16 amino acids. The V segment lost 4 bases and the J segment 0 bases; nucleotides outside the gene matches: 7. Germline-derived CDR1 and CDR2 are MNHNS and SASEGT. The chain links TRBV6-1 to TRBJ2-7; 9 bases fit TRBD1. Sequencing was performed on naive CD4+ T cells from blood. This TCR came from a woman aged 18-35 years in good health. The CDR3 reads CASSGTGTGSSYEQYF. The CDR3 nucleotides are TGTGCCAGCAGTGGGACCGGGACAGGGAGCTCCTACGAGCAGTACTTC.